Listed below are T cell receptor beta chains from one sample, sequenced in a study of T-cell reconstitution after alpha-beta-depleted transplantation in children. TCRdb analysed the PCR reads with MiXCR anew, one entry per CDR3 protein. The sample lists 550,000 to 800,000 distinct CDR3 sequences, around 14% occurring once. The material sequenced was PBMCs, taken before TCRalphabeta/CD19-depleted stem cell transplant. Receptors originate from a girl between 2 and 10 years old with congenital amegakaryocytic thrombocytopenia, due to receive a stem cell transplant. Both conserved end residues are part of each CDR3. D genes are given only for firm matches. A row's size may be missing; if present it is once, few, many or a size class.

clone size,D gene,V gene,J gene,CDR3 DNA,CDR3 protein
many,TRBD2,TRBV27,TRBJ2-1,TGTGCCAGCGGAGCGGGAGAATACAATGAGCAGTTCTTC,CASGAGEYNEQFF
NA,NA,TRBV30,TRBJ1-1,TGTGCCTGGAGTGTACGGACAATGAACACTGAAGCTTTCTTT,CAWSVRTMNTEAFF
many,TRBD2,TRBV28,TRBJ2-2,TGTGCCAGCAGTTCCCTTATAGCGGGAGAATCCGGCGGGGAGCTGTTTTTT,CASSSLIAGESGGELFF
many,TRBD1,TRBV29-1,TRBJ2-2,TGCAGCGTTTCGCACAGGGGTAACACCGGGGAGCTGTTTTTT,CSVSHRGNTGELFF
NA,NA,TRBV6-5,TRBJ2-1,TGTGCCAGCAGTTACGGGAGCCCTAACAATGAGCAGTTCTTC,CASSYGSPNNEQFF
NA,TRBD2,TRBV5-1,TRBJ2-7,TGCGCCAGCAGTATGACGGGGGGTTCCTACGAGCAGTACTTC,CASSMTGGSYEQYF
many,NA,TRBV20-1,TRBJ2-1,TGCAGTGCCGGGACGCGTGAGCAGTTCTTC,CSAGTREQFF
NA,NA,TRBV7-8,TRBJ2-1,TGTGCCAGCACCCTGAGGGCGGGTCGAAACAATGAGCAGTTCTTC,CASTLRAGRNNEQFF
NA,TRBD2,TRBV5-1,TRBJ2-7,TGCGCCAGCAGCTTGGGAGGTGTCGGGAGGGTGATCTACGAGCAGTACTTC,CASSLGGVGRVIYEQYF
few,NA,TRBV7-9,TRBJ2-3,TGTGCCAGCAGCTTAGACGGGACTAGCACAGATACGCAGTATTTT,CASSLDGTSTDTQYF
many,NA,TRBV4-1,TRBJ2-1,TGCGCCAGCAGCCAAGAGGGGTATCAGGAGCAGTTCTTC,CASSQEGYQEQFF
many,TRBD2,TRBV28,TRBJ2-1,TGTGCCAGCAACTCTCTCGCTAGCGGGAGGTTTGAGCAGTTCTTC,CASNSLASGRFEQFF
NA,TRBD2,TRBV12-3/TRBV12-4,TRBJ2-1,TGTGCCAGCAGCCCCAGGGGCGGGAGGCCAAATGGGGATGAGCAGTTCTTC,CASSPRGGRPNGDEQFF
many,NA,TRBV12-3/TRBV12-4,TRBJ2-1,TGTGCCAGCAGTTTAGGCGGGATAACCTACAATGAGCAGTTCTTC,CASSLGGITYNEQFF
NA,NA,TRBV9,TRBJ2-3,TGTGCCAGCAGCTCCCAGGGGGATACGCAGTATTTT,CASSSQGDTQYF
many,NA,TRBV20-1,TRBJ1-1,TGCAGTGCTAGAGGCCCTCGAGGGGACCGTGAAGCTTTCTTT,CSARGPRGDREAFF
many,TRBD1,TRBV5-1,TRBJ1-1,TGCGCCAGCAGCTTCGACAGGGGGTATACTGAAGCTTTCTTT,CASSFDRGYTEAFF
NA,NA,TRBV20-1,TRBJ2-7,TGCAGTGCTAGAGATCGTCTTGCAGGATTGTACTTC,CSARDRLAGLYF
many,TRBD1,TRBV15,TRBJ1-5,TGTGCCACCAGCAGAGCCGGGACAGATCGGTTTCAGCCCCAGCATTTT,CATSRAGTDRFQPQHF
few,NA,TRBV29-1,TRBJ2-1,TGCAGCGTTGATCCGGCGTACTCCTACAATGAGCAGTTCTTC,CSVDPAYSYNEQFF
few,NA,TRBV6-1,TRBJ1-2,TGTGCCAGCAAGTCAGGCACGAAGTCATCAGCTAACTATGGCTACACCTTC,CASKSGTKSSANYGYTF
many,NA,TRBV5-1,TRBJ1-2,TGCGCCAGCAGCTTGGAAGGGGGACCCTATGGCTACACCTTC,CASSLEGGPYGYTF
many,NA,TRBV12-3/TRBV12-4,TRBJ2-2,TGTGCCAGCACATTCCGCGCCGGGGAGCTGTTTTTT,CASTFRAGELFF
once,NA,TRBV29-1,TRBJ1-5,TGCAGCGTTATGACAGCAAATCAGCCCCAGCATTTT,CSVMTANQPQHF
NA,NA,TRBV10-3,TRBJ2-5,TGTGCCATCGGTGGAGGGGAGACCCAGTACTTC,CAIGGGETQYF
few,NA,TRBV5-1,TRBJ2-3,TGCGCCAGCAGAAATAGCGCCACAGATACGCAGTATTTT,CASRNSATDTQYF
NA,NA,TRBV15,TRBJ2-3,TGTGCCACCAGCAGAGGTCCCCCCCCGTGGGCAACCACAGATACGCAGTATTTT,CATSRGPPPWATTDTQYF
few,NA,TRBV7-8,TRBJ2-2,TGTGCCAGCAGCTACTGGGACACCGAAACCGGGGAGCTGTTTTTT,CASSYWDTETGELFF
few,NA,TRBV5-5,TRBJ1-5,TGTGCCAGCAGCTTGGCCTCGGGGGGGGCGCCCAATCAGCCCCAGCATTTT,CASSLASGGAPNQPQHF
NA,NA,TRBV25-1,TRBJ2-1,TGTGCCAGCAGTGAAACAGGACCCAACTACAATGAGCAGTTCTTC,CASSETGPNYNEQFF
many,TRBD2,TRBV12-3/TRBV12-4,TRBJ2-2,TGTGCCAGCAGTCGTCCGGGACTAGAGGGCACCGGGGAGCTGTTTTTT,CASSRPGLEGTGELFF
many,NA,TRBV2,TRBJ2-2,TGTGCCTCCTCGAGTCGGGAGCGGAACACCGGGGAGCTGTTTTTT,CASSSRERNTGELFF
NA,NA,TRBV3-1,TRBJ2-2,TGTGCCAGCAGACAAGCACTAACGAACACCGGGGAGCTGTTTTTT,CASRQALTNTGELFF
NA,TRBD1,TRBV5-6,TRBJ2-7,TGTGCCAGCAGCTCCGAACCGACAGGGTCCTACGAGCAGTACTTC,CASSSEPTGSYEQYF
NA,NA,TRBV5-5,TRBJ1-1,TGTGCCAGCAGAAAGGACGACCCTCAGATAAGGGCTGAAGCTTTCTTT,CASRKDDPQIRAEAFF
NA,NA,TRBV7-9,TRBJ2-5,TGTGCCAGCAGCTTACCAGCCGTCCGGGTTGAGGAGACCCAGTACTTC,CASSLPAVRVEETQYF